This T cell receptor beta chain came from a study of T cells after yellow fever vaccination. Turning to the study itself: The study sorted EM, EMRA, CM and Tscm memory subsets by CD3, CD45RA, CCR7 and CD95.

A process of 5'RACE template switching, which added a universal primer site and UMIs, was used to make TCR cDNA. A single record per CDR3 protein comes from TCRdb applying MiXCR to the 5' RACE reads. The table lists 25,000 to 30,000 distinct CDR3 sequences, approximately 6.5% of them singletons. This CDR3 spans 15 amino acids. The germline V and J ends were trimmed by 1 base and 6 bases, with 16 bases remaining between them. From germline, CDR1 is DFQATT and CDR2 SNEGSKA (reference sequence). Study outcomes and limitations: The bulk population could contribute abundant contaminating clonotypes to FACS-sorted repertoires. The secondary response peaked faster, at day 5 versus 15, but was weaker.

This clonotype has at least ten counts. This receptor was taken from a man aged 30 to 39 who received the YFV17D yellow fever vaccine. This specimen consisted of PBMCs, either bulk or a sorted T-cell subset (CD4+, CD8+, memory, or dextramer-sorted; not recorded which), obtained on the day of the yellow fever booster vaccination. The chain has TRBV20-1 and TRBJ1-5, with D unclear. CDR3 residues: CSARVSEGSGQPQHF. The DNA of the CDR3 is TGCAGTGCTAGAGTTTCGGAGGGATCGGGTCAGCCCCAGCATTTT.